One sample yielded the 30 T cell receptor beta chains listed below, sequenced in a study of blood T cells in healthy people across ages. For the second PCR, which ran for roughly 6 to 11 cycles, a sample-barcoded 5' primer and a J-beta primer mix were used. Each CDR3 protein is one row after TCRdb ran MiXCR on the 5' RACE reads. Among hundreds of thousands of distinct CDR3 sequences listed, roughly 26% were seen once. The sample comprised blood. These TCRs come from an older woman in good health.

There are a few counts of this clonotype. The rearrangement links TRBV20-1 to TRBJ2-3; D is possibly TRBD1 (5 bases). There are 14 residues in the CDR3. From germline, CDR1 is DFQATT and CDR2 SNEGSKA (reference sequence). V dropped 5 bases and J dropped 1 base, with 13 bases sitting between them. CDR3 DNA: TGCAGTGCTTGGTTAGGGGTTGGCACAGATACGCAGTATTTT. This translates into CSAWLGVGTDTQYF.

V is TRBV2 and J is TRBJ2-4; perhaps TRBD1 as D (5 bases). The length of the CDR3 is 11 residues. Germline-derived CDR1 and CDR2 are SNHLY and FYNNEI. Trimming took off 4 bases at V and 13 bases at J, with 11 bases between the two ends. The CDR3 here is CASSVVAGQYF. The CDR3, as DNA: TGTGCCAGCAGTGTTGTTGCAGGGCAGTACTTC.

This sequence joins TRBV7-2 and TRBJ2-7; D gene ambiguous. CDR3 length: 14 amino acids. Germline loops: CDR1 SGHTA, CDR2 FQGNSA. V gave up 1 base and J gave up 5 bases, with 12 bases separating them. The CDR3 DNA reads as TGTGCCAGCAGCTTAGGGTGGAGCTTAGACGAGCAGTACTTC. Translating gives CASSLGWSLDEQYF.

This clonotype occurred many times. CDR3 nucleotides: TGTGCCAGCAGCAAAGCCCTAAGGACCTCCTACAATGAGCAGTTCTTC. Residues: CASSKALRTSYNEQFF. V gene TRBV21-1 combines with J gene TRBJ2-1. TRBV21-1 is designated a pseudogene. This CDR3 region has 16 residues.

The DNA of the CDR3 is TGCAGCGTCCCTCAGGGGACCCTACATCAATACAATGAGCAGTTCTTC. Encoded protein: CSVPQGTLHQYNEQFF. The chain has TRBV29-1 and TRBJ2-5, with a weak D call TRBD1 (6 bases). The J call may be mistaken, given a closer DNA end match to TRBJ2-1. CDR3 length equals 16 residues. The V gene's germline CDR1 is SQVTM and CDR2 ANQGSEA.

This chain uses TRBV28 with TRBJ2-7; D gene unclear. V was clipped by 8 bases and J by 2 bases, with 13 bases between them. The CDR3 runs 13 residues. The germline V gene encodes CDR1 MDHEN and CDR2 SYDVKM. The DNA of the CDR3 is TGTGCCAGCTGGAGCGAGCGAACCTACGAGCAGTACTTC. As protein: CASWSERTYEQYF.

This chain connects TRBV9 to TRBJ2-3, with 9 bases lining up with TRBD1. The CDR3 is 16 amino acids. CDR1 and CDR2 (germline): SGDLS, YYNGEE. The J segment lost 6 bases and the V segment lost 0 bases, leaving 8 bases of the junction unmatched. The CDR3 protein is CASSVGPGQGADTQYF. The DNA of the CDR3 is TGTGCCAGCAGCGTAGGACCGGGACAGGGAGCGGATACGCAGTATTTT. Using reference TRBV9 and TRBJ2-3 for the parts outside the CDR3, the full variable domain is DSGVTQTPKHLITATGQRVTLRCSPRSGDLSVYWYQQSLDQGLQFLIQYYNGEERAKGNILERFSAQQFPDLHSELNLSSLELGDSALYFCASSVGPGQGADTQYFGPGTRLTVL.

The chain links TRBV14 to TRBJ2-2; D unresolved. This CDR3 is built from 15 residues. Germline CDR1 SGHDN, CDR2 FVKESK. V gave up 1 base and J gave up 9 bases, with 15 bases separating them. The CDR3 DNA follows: TGTGCCAGCAGCCAAGGTGATACAATTCTCCGGGAGCTGTTTTTT. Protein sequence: CASSQGDTILRELFF.

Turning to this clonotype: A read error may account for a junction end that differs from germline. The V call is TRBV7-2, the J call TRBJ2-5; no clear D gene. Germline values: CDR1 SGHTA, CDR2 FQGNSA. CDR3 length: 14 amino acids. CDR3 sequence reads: CASSLRSAEEIQYF. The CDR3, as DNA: TGTGCCAGCAGCTTAAGATCGGCAGAAGAGATCCAGTACTTC.

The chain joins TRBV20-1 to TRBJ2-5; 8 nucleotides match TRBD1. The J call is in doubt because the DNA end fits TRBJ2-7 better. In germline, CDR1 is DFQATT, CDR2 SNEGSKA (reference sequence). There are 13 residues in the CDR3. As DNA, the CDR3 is TGCAGTGCCCACGACAGGGGAGAATACGAGCAGTACTTC. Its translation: CSAHDRGEYEQYF.

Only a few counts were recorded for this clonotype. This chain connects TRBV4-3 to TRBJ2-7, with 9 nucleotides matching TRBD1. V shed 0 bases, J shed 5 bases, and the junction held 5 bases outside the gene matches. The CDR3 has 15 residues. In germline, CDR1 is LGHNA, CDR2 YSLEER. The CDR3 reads CASSQEGTGFDEQYF. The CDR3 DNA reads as TGCGCCAGCAGCCAAGAAGGGACAGGGTTCGACGAGCAGTACTTC.

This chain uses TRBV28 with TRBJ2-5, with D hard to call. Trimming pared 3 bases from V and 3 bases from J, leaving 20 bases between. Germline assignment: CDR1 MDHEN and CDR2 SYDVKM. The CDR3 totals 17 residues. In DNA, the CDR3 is TGTGCCAGCAGTTTCCTCCGAGGACCCGAAGAGGAAGAGACCCAGTACTTC. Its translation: CASSFLRGPEEEETQYF.

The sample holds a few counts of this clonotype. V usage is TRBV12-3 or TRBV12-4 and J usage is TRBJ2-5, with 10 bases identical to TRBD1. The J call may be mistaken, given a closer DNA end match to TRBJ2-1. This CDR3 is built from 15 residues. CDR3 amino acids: CASSKRDRGDNEQFF. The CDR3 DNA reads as TGTGCCAGCAGCAAAAGGGACAGGGGCGACAATGAGCAGTTCTTC.

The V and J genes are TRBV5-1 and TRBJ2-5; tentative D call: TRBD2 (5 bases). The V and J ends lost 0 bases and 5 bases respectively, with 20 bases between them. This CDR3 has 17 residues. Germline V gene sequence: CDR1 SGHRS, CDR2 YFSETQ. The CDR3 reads CASSLVPRDPRGETQYF. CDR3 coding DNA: TGCGCCAGCAGCTTGGTCCCACGTGATCCAAGAGGGGAGACCCAGTACTTC. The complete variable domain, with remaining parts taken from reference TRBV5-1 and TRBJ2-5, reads KAGVTQTPRYLIKTRGQQVTLSCSPISGHRSVSWYQQTPGQGLQFLFEYFSETQRNKGNFPGRFSGRQFSNSRSEMNVSTLELGDSALYLCASSLVPRDPRGETQYFGPGTRLLVL.

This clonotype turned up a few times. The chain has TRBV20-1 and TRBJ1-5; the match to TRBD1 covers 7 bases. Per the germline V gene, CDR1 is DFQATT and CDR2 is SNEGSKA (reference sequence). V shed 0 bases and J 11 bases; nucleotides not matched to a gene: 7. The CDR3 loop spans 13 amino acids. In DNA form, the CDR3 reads TGCAGTGCTAGAGATCAGGGGGGCCGGGCCCAGCATTTT. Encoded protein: CSARDQGGRAQHF.

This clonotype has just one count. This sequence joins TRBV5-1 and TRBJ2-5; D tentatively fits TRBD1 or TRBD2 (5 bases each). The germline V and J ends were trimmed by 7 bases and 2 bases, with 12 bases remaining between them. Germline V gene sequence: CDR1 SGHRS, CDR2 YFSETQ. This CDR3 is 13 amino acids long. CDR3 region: CASGRDRQETQYF. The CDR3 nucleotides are TGCGCCAGCGGCCGGGACCGACAAGAGACCCAGTACTTC.

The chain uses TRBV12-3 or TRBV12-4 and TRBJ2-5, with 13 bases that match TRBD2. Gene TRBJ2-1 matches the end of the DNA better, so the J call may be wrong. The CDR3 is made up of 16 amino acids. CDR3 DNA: TGTGCCAGCAGTCCGTCGGGACTAGCGGGAATCAATGAGCAGTTCTTC. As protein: CASSPSGLAGINEQFF.

DNA for the CDR3: TGTGCCAGCAGCCGGACAGGGACTAATGAAAAACTGTTTTTT. Residues: CASSRTGTNEKLFF. V gene TRBV7-9 combines with J gene TRBJ1-4; 8 bases map to TRBD1. CDR3 size: 14 residues. Germline-derived CDR1 and CDR2 are SEHNR and FQNEAQ (reference sequence). Trimming cost V 5 bases and J 2 bases; bases outside gene matches: 1.

Here the CDR3 reads CSAKVLADTQYF. CDR3 nucleotides: TGCAGTGCTAAGGTGCTAGCGGATACGCAGTATTTT. The chain uses TRBV20-1 and TRBJ2-3, with a weak D call TRBD2 (6 bases). The ends were cut back, 4 bases at V and 6 bases at J, with 11 bases in the middle. The CDR3 is made up of 12 amino acids. CDR1 and CDR2 from the germline V gene are DFQATT and SNEGSKA (reference sequence).

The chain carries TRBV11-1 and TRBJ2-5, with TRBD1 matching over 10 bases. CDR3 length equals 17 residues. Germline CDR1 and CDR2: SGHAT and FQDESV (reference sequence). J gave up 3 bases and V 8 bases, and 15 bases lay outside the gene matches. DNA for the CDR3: TGTGCCAGCGGTCCCCCACCGTGGGACAGGGGCGAAGAGACCCAGTACTTC. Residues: CASGPPPWDRGEETQYF. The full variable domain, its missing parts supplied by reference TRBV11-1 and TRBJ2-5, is EAEVAQSPRYKITEKSQAVAFWCDPISGHATLYWYRQILGQGPELLVQFQDESVVDDSQLPKDRFSAERLKGVDSTLKIQPAELGDSAMYLCASGPPPWDRGEETQYFGPGTRLLVL.

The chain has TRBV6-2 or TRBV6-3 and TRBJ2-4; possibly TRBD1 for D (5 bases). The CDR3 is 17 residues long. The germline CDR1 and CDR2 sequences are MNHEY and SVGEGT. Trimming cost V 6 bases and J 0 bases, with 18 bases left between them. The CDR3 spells CASRRPTGHLAKNIQYF. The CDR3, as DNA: TGTGCCAGCAGACGCCCTACAGGACATCTAGCCAAAAACATTCAGTACTTC.

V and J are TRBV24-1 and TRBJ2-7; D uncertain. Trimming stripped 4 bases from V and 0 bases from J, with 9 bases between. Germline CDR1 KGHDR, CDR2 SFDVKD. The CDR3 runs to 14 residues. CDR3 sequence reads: CATSEADVSYEQYF. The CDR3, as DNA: TGTGCCACCAGTGAGGCGGACGTCTCCTACGAGCAGTACTTC.

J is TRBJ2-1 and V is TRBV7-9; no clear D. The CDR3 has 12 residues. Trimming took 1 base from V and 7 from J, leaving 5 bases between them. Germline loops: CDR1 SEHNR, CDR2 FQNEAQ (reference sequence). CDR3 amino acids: CASSLVVNEQFF. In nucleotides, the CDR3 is TGTGCCAGCAGCTTAGTCGTTAATGAGCAGTTCTTC.

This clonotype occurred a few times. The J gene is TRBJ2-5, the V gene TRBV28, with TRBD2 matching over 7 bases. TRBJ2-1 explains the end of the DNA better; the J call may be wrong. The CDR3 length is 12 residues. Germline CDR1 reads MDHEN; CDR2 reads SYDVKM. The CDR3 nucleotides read TGTGCCAGCAGTTTACCAACTAGCGCGCAGTTCTTC. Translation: CASSLPTSAQFF.

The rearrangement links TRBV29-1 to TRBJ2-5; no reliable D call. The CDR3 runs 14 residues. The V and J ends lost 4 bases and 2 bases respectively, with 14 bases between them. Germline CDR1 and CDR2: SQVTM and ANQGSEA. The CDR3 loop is CSVVYLIGQETQYF. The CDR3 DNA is TGCAGCGTTGTCTATCTTATAGGGCAAGAGACCCAGTACTTC.

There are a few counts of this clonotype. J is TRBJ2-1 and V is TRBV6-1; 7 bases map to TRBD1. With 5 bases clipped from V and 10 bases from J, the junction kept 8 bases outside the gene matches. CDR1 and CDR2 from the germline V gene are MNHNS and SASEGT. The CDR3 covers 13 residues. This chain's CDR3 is CASSNLADREQFF. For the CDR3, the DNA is TGTGCCAGCAGTAACTTGGCGGACAGGGAGCAGTTCTTC.

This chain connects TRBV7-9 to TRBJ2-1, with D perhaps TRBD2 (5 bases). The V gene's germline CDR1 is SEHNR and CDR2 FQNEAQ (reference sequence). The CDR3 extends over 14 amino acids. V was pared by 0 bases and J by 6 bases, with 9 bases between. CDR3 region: CASSLAGAVNEQFF. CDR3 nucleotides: TGTGCCAGCAGCTTAGCGGGAGCTGTCAATGAGCAGTTCTTC.

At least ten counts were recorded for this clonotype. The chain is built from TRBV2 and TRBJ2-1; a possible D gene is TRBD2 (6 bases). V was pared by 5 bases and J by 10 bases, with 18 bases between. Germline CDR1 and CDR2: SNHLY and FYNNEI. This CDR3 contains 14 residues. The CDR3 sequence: CASSPNLGTSEQFF. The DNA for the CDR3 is TGTGCCAGCAGTCCCAACCTCGGGACTTCGGAGCAGTTCTTC.

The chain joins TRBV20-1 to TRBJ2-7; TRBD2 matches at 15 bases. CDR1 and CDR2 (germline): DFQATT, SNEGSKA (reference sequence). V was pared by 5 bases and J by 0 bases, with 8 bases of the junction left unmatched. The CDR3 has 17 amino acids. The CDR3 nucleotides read TGCAGTGCTTCCAGGACTAGCGGGAGGGCCAACTCCTACGAGCAGTACTTC. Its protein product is CSASRTSGRANSYEQYF.

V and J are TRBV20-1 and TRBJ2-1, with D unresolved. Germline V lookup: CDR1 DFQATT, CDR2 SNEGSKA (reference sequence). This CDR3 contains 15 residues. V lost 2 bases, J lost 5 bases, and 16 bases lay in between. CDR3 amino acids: CSARSFSRSDNEQFF. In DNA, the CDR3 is TGCAGTGCTAGATCTTTCAGTCGATCAGACAATGAGCAGTTCTTC.